The clone carrying this T cell receptor (beta chain) was counted at least ten times. This record belongs to a study of T cells in Graves' hyperthyroidism and ophthalmopathy. The V and J ends lost 0 bases and 7 bases respectively, with 9 bases between them. This CDR3 has 13 residues. CDR1 is SEHNR and CDR2 is FQNEAQ in the germline V gene (reference sequence). Amplification yielded TCR beta CDR3 regions, with RNA transcripts as the source. The study used the HTBI primer set for a first-round RT-PCR of the TCR CDR3. TCRdb re-analysed the multiplex PCR reads in MiXCR, keeping a single row per CDR3 protein. The data show around 690,000 distinct CDR3 sequences, 17% seen once.

This TCR was recovered from a man aged 50 to 60 with Graves' hyperthyroidism. The chain has TRBV7-9 and TRBJ1-2; no clear D gene. Sequenced input: blood. The CDR3 DNA reads TGTGCCAGCAGCTTAGCGCAAGGGTCTGGCTACACCTTC. Translation: CASSLAQGSGYTF.